Below, one TCR beta chain is given with its context. Germline CDR1 and CDR2: LGHNA and YSLEER. Trimming stripped 0 bases from V and 0 bases from J, with 12 bases between. The CDR3 has 16 residues. This specimen comes from a study of cytotoxic CD8 clonotypes in ibrutinib-treated CLL. The data were produced by immunoSEQ multiplex PCR, yet TCRdb's version contains in-frame clones alone and is incomplete. The sample lists fewer than 400,000 clones; 67% were seen once. Sequencing was performed on PBMCs, taken after 36 months of ibrutinib treatment. The gene calls are TRBV4-3 and TRBJ2-7; D is perhaps TRBD1 or TRBD2 (5 bases each). The clonotype originates from a human donor with chronic lymphocytic leukemia. The CDR3 here is CASSQDGPGSSYEQYF. The CDR3 bases are TGCGCCAGCAGCCAAGATGGCCCAGGGAGCTCCTACGAGCAGTACTTC.